This T cell receptor beta chain was recorded in a study of blood T cell repertoires in COVID-19. Authors' data handling: Researchers report that nucleated cell counts were estimated from reference gene primer amplification. Some clones are missing from TCRdb's copy, which holds only in-frame ones; the method was immunoSEQ multiplex PCR. The V and J calls and clone size were taken over from that table, and D and trimming were inferred from the DNA. The sample carries around 160,000 clones, 88% recorded once. Those enrolled, adults aged about 18 to 95 years, came from about 24 US areas. Cohorts were determined from participant-reported clinical history. This clone occurred once. From germline, CDR1 is SGDLS and CDR2 YYNGEE. With 0 bases removed from V and 6 bases from J, the gap between germline ends came to 15 bases. This CDR3 region has 15 residues.

The sequence came from a woman younger than 45 with acute COVID-19. The sample comprised PBMCs or T cells enriched from blood (not recorded which). The genes are TRBV9 and TRBJ1-2, with D possibly TRBD1 on 6 matching bases. Here the CDR3 reads CASSVGPTGIDGYTF. The CDR3 DNA is TGTGCCAGCAGCGTAGGGCCTACAGGGATTGATGGCTACACCTTC.